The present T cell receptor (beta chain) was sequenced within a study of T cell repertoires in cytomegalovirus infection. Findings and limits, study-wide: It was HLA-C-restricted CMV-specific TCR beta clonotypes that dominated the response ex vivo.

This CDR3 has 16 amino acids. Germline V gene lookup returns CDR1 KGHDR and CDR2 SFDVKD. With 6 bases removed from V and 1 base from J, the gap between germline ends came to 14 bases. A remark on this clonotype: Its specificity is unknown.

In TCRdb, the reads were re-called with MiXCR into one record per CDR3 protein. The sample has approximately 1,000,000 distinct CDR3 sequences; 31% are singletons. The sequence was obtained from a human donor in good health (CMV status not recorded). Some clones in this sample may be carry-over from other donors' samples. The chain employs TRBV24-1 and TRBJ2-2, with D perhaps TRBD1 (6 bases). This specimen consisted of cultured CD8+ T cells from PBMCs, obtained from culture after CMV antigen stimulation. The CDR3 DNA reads TGTGCCACCAGTCCATACGGGACAAAGAACACCGGGGAGCTGTTTTTT. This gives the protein CATSPYGTKNTGELFF.